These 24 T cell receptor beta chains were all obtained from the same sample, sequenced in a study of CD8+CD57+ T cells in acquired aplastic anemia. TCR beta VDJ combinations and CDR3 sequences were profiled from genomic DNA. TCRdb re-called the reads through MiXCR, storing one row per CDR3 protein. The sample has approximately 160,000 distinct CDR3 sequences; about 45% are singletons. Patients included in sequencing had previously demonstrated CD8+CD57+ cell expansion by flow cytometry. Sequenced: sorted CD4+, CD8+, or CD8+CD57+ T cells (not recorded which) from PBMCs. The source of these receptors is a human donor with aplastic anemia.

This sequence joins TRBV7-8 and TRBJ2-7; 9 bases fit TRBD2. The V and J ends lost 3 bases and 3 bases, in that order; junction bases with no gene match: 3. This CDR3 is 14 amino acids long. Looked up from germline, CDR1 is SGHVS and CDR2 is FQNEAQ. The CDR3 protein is CASSFLAGNYEQYF. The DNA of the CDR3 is TGTGCCAGCAGCTTCCTAGCGGGGAACTACGAGCAGTACTTC.

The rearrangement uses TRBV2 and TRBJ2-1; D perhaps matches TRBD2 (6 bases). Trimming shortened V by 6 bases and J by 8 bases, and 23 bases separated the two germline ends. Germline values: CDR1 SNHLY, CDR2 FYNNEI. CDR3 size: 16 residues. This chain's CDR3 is CASSQVAWGVRHEQFF. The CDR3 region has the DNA TGTGCCAGCAGCCAAGTCGCCTGGGGGGTCCGGCATGAGCAGTTCTTC.

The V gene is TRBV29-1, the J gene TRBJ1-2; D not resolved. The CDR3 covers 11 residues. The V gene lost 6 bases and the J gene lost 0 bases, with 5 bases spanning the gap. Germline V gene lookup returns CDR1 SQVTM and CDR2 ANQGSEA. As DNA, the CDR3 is TGCAGCGTAATAACTAACTATGGCTACACCTTC. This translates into CSVITNYGYTF.

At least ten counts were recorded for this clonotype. CDR3 sequence (DNA): TGTGCCAGCAGTTCCCGGGACAAGTACGAGCAGTACGTC. Translated, it gives CASSSRDKYEQYV. The V gene is TRBV6-2 or TRBV6-3, the J gene TRBJ2-7; D is perhaps TRBD1 (6 bases). The CDR3 totals 13 residues. The germline V and J ends were trimmed by 4 bases and 4 bases, with 11 bases remaining between them. CDR1 is MNHEY, CDR2 SVGEGT, per germline.

DNA for the CDR3: TGTGCCAGCAGTGTAGGGTATCGGCAGTACTTC. This translates into CASSVGYRQYF. The chain combines TRBV2 with TRBJ2-7; D unresolved. The length of the CDR3 is 11 residues. CDR1 and CDR2 from the germline V gene are SNHLY and FYNNEI. V shed 4 bases and J shed 9 bases, with 10 bases lying between them.

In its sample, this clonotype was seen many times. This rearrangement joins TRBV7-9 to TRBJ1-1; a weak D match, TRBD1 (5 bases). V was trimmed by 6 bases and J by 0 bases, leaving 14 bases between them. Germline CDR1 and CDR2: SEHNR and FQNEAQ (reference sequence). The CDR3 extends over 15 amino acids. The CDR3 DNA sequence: TGTGCCAGCAGGCCGGGGGTTGGGATGAACACTGAAGCTTTCTTT. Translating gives CASRPGVGMNTEAFF.

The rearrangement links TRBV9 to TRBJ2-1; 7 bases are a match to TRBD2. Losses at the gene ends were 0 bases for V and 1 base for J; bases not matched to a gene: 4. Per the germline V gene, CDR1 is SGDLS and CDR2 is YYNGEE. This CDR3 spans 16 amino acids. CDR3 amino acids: CASSVAAGRSYNEQFF. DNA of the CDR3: TGTGCCAGCAGCGTAGCAGCGGGGAGGTCCTACAATGAGCAGTTCTTC.

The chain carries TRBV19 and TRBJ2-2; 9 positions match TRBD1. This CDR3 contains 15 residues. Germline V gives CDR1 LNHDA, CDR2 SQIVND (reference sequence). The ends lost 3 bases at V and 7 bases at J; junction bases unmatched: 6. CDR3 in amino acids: CASSMVQGANGELFF. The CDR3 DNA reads TGTGCCAGTAGTATGGTACAGGGGGCGAACGGGGAGCTGTTTTTT.

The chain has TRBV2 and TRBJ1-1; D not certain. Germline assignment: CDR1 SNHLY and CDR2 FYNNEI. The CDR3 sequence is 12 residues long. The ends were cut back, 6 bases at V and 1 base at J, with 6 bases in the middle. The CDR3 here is CASRWGNTEAFF. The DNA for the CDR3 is TGTGCCAGCAGGTGGGGGAACACTGAAGCTTTCTTT.

CDR3 DNA sequence: TGCAGTGCTAGAGATTGGACAGGGGGCGGGCGGTTTGGCTACACCTTC. Protein sequence: CSARDWTGGGRFGYTF. The V gene is TRBV20-1, the J gene TRBJ1-2, with 11 nucleotides matching TRBD1. The germline gives CDR1 DFQATT, CDR2 SNEGSKA (reference sequence). CDR3 length: 16 amino acids. V gave up 0 bases and J gave up 7 bases; unmatched junction bases: 10.

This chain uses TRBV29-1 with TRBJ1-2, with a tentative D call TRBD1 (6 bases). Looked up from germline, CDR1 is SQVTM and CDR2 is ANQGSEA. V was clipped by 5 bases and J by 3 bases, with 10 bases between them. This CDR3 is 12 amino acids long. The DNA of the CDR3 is TGCAGCGTTTGGGGGGCTGACTATGGCTACACCTTC. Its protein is CSVWGADYGYTF.

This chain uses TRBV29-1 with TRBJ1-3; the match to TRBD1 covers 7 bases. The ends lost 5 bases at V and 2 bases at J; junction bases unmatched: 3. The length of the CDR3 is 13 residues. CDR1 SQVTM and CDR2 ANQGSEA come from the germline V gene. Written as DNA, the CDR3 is TGCAGCGTTACAGGGGTTACTGGAAACACCATATATTTT. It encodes CSVTGVTGNTIYF.

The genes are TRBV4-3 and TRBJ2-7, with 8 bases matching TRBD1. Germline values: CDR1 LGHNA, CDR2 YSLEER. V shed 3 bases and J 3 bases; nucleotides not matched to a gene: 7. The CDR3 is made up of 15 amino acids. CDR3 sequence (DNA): TGCGCCAGCAGCCAGGGGCAGGGGGCGATCTACGAGCAGTACTTC. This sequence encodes CASSQGQGAIYEQYF.

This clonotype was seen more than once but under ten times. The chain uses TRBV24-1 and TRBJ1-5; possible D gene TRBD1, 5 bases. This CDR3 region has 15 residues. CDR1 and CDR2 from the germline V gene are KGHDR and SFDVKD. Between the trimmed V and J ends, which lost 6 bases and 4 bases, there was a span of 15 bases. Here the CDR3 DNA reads TGTGCCACCAGTCCATCAGGGTCGGTGAATCAGCCCCAGCATTTT. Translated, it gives CATSPSGSVNQPQHF.

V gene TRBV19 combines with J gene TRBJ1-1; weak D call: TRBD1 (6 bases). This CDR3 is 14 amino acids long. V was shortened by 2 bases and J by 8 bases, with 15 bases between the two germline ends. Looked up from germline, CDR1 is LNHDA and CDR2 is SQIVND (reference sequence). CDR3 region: CASSITQQGQEAFF. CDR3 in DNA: TGTGCCAGTAGTATAACTCAACAGGGTCAAGAAGCTTTCTTT.

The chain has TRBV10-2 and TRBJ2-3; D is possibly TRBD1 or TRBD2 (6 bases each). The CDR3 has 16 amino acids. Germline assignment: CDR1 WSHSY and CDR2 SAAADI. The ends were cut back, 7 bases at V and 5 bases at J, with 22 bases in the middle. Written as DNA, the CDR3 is TGCGCCAGCACCCCGACGGGGGCGGGATCTGTAGATACGCAGTATTTT. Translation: CASTPTGAGSVDTQYF.

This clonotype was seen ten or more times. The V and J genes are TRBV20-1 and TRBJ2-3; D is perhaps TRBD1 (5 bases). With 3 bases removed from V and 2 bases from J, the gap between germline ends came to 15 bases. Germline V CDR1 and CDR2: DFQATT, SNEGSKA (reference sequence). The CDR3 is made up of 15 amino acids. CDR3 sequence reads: CSARGQGPFTDTQYF. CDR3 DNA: TGCAGTGCTAGGGGGCAGGGTCCATTCACAGATACGCAGTATTTT.

The CDR3 protein is CAISEEGGYGYTF. CDR3 in DNA: TGTGCCATCAGTGAGGAGGGCGGCTATGGCTACACCTTC. The chain uses TRBV10-3 and TRBJ1-2; D remains unclear. Germline V lookup: CDR1 ENHRY, CDR2 SYGVKD. CDR3 length: 13 amino acids. Trimming shortened V by 2 bases and J by 4 bases, and 8 bases separated the two germline ends.

In nucleotides, the CDR3 is TGTGCCAGCAGCCCCAGAGCGACAGATACGCAGTATTTT. Its protein is CASSPRATDTQYF. The chain employs TRBV7-8 and TRBJ2-3; D not certain. This CDR3 spans 13 amino acids. The germline V gene encodes CDR1 SGHVS and CDR2 FQNEAQ. V was clipped by 5 bases and J by 3 bases, with 9 bases between them.

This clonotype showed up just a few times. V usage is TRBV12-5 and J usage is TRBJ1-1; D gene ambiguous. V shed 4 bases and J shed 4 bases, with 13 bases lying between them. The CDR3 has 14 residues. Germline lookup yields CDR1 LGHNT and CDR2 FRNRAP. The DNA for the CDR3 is TGTGCTAGTGGTTCGGGCGCAGGCCCCACTGAAGCTTTCTTT. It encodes CASGSGAGPTEAFF.

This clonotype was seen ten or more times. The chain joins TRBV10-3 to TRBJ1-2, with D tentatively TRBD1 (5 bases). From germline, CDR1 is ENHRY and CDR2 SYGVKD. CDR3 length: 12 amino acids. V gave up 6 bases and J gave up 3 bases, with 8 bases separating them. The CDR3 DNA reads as TGTGCCATCAGCGACAGAGACTATGGCTACACCTTC. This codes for CAISDRDYGYTF.

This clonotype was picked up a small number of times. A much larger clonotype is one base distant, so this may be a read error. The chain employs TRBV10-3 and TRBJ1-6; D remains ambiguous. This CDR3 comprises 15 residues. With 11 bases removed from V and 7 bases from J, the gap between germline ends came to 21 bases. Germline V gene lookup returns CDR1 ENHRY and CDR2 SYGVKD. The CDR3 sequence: CAGSEEEGRNSPLHF. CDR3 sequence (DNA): TGTGCCGGCAGTGAAGAGGAGGGCCGAAATTCACCCCTCCACTTT.

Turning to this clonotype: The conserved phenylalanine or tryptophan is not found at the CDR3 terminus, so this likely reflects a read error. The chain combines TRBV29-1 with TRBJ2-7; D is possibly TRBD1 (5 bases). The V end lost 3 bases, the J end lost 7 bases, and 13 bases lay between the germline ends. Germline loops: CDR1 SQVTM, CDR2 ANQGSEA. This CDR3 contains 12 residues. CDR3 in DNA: TGCAGCGTTGAGGGTGGGGCCAGGGAGCAGTACCTC. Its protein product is CSVEGGAREQYL.

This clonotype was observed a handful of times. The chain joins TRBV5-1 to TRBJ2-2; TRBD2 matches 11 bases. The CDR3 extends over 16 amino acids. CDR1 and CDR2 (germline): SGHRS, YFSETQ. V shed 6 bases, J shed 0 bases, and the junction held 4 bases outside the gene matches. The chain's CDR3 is CASKTSGAPNTGELFF. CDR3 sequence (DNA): TGCGCCAGCAAGACTAGCGGGGCTCCGAACACCGGGGAGCTGTTTTTT.